A selection of T cell receptor beta chains follows, all from one sample in a study of blood T cell repertoires in COVID-19. Method: immunoSEQ multiplex PCR; TCRdb's copy keeps in-frame clones and lacks some. The table lists some 200,000 clones, around three quarters of them singletons. Sequencing was done on a sample of peripheral blood. The receptors originated from a woman aged 70-85 years with acute or convalescent COVID-19. Each CDR3 is given with its conserved first and last residue. The D gene is left open where the match is weak. The size entry is marked missing in some rows and otherwise reads once, few, many or a size class.

d_gene	v_gene	abundance	j_gene	CDR3aa	CDR3nt
TRBD1	TRBV5-8	NA	TRBJ2-5	CASSYGTGGGETQYF	TGTGCCAGCAGCTACGGGACAGGGGGTGGAGAGACCCAGTACTTC
NA	TRBV4-1	many	TRBJ2-6	CASSQDPGQISGANVLTF	TGCGCCAGCAGCCAAGATCCCGGACAGATCTCTGGGGCCAACGTCCTGACTTTC
TRBD1	TRBV6-2/TRBV6-3	NA	TRBJ2-3	CASSYSDRRPSTDTQYF	TGTGCCAGCAGTTATTCGGACAGGAGGCCTAGCACAGATACGCAGTATTTT
TRBD2	TRBV9	NA	TRBJ2-1	CASSVGGGAYNEQFF	TGTGCCAGCAGCGTCGGCGGGGGAGCATACAATGAGCAGTTCTTC
NA	TRBV5-5	NA	TRBJ1-5	CASSIGTQPNQPQHF	TGTGCCAGCAGCATAGGGACACAGCCTAATCAGCCCCAGCATTTT
TRBD1	TRBV5-8	NA	TRBJ2-3	CASSSGTGFTDTQYF	TGTGCCAGCAGCTCCGGGACAGGGTTCACAGATACGCAGTATTTT
NA	TRBV19	NA	TRBJ2-5	CAVSGGQQETQYF	TGTGCCGTATCCGGGGGGCAGCAAGAGACCCAGTACTTC
NA	TRBV10-3	NA	TRBJ2-2	CAIRPTGGGTGELFF	TGTGCCATCAGACCGACTGGAGGCGGCACCGGGGAGCTGTTTTTT
NA	TRBV7-8	NA	TRBJ1-1	CASSFGGEAFF	TGTGCCAGCAGCTTCGGGGGGGAAGCTTTCTTT
NA	TRBV5-6	few	TRBJ2-5	CASSLFPGQVGRETQYF	TGTGCCAGCAGCCTTTTTCCGGGACAGGTCGGGAGGGAGACCCAGTACTTC
NA	TRBV11-3	NA	TRBJ2-1	CASSLEGSSGSNEQFF	TGTGCCAGCAGCTTAGAAGGATCGTCAGGATCGAATGAGCAGTTCTTC
NA	TRBV4-1	NA	TRBJ2-3	CASSQDPVAGTDTQYF	TGCGCCAGCAGCCAAGATCCGGTTGCGGGCACAGATACGCAGTATTTT
TRBD1	TRBV7-3	NA	TRBJ2-5	CASSPDRGRVETQYF	TGTGCCAGCAGCCCGGACAGGGGGCGCGTAGAGACCCAGTACTTC
NA	TRBV27	NA	TRBJ1-2	CASSFSGGTWPANYGYTF	TGTGCCAGCAGTTTCAGCGGGGGCACCTGGCCTGCTAACTATGGCTACACCTTC
NA	TRBV4-1	NA	TRBJ1-6	CASSQEITYNSPLHF	TGCGCCAGCAGCCAAGAAATCACCTATAATTCACCCCTCCACTTT
TRBD1	TRBV27	NA	TRBJ1-1	CASSSPGQGAITEAFF	TGTGCCAGCAGTTCACCGGGACAGGGGGCGATCACTGAAGCTTTCTTT
NA	TRBV7-9	NA	TRBJ1-6	CASSLPSGPLHF	TGTGCCAGCAGCCTCCCTTCGGGACCCCTCCACTTT
NA	TRBV29-1	many	TRBJ2-5	CSSGGREETQYF	TGCAGCTCGGGGGGCCGAGAGGAGACCCAGTACTTC
NA	TRBV9	NA	TRBJ1-6	CASSGQNNSPLHF	TGTGCCAGCAGCGGACAGAATAATTCACCCCTCCACTTT
NA	TRBV20-1	NA	TRBJ2-5	CSASKGFQETQYF	TGCAGTGCTAGTAAGGGGTTTCAAGAGACCCAGTACTTC
TRBD1	TRBV2	few	TRBJ2-7	CASSEWDRGKNEQYF	TGTGCCAGCAGTGAGTGGGACAGGGGAAAGAACGAGCAGTACTTC
TRBD1	TRBV15	NA	TRBJ2-5	CATSSDIVRGRKTQYF	TGTGCCACCAGCAGCGATATCGTCAGGGGGCGAAAGACCCAGTACTTC